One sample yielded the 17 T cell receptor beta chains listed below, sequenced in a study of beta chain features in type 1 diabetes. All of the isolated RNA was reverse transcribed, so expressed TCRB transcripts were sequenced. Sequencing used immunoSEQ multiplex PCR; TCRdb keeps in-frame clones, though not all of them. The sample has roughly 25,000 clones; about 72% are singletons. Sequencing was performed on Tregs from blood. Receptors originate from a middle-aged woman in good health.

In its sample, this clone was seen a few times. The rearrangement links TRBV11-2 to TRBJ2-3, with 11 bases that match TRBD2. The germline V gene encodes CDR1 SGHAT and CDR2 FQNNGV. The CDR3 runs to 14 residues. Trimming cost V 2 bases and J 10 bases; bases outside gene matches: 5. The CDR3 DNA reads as TGTGCCAGCAGCTTAAGTCTAGCGGGGGGCTCGCAGTATTTT. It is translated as CASSLSLAGGSQYF.

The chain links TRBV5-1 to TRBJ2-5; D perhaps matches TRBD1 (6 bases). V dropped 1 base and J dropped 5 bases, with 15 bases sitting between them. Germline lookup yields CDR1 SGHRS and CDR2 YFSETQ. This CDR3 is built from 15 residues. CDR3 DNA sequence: TGCGCCAGCAGCTTGATCGGACAGCTCGGGGAGACCCAGTACTTC. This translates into CASSLIGQLGETQYF.

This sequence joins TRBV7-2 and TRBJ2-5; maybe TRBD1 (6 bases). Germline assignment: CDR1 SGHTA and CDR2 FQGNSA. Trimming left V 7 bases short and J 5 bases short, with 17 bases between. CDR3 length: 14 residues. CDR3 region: CASTSMGRGETQYF. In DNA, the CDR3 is TGTGCCAGCACCTCAATGGGCAGGGGTGAGACCCAGTACTTC.

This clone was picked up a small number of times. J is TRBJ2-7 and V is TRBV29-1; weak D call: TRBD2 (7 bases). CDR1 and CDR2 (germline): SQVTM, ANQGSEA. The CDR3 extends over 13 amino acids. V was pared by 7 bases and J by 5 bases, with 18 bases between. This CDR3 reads CSAAARGADEQYF. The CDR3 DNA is TGCAGCGCGGCCGCCCGGGGGGCAGACGAGCAGTACTTC.

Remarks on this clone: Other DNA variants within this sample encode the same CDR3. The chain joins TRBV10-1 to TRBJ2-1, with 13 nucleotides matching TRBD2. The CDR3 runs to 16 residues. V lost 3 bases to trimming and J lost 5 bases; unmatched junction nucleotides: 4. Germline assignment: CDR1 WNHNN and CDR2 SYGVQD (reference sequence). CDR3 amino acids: CASSDPGLAGDNEQFF. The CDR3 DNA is TGCGCCAGCAGTGACCCCGGACTAGCGGGAGACAATGAGCAGTTCTTC.

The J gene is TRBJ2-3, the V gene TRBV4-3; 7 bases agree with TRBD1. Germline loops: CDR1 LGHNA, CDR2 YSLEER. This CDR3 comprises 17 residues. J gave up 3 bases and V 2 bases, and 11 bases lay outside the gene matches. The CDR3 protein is CASSQTEGARRTDTQYF. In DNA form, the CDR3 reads TGCGCCAGCAGCCAAACCGAGGGGGCGCGGAGGACAGATACGCAGTATTTT.

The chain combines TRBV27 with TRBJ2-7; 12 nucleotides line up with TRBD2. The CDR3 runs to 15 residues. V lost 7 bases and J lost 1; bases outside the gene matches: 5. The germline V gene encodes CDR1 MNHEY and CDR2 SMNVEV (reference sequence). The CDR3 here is CASTMTSGGSYEQYF. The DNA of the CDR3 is TGTGCCAGCACCATGACTAGCGGGGGTTCCTACGAGCAGTACTTC.

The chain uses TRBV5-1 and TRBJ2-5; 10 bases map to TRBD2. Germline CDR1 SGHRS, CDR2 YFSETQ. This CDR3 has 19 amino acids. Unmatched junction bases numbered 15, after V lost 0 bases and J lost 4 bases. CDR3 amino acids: CASSLVDGKAGGRPETQYF. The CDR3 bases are TGCGCCAGCAGCTTGGTCGACGGAAAAGCGGGGGGGCGACCAGAGACCCAGTACTTC.

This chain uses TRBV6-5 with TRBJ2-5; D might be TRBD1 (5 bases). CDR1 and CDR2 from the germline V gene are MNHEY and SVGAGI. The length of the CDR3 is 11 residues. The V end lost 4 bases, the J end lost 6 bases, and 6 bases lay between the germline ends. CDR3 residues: CASSWGKTQYF. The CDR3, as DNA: TGTGCCAGCAGTTGGGGCAAGACCCAGTACTTC.

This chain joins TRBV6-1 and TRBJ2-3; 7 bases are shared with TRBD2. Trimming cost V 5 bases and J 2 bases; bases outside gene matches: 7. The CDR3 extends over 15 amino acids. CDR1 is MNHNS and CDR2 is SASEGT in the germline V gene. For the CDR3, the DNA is TGTGCCAGCAGTATGGCGGGGGTGTACACAGATACGCAGTATTTT. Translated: CASSMAGVYTDTQYF.

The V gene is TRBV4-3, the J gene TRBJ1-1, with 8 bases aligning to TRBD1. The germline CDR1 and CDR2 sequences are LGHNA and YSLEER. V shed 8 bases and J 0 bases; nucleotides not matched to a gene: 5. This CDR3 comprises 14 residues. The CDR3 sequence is CASARGPLNTEAFF. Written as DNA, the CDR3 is TGCGCCAGCGCCAGGGGGCCCTTGAACACTGAAGCTTTCTTT.

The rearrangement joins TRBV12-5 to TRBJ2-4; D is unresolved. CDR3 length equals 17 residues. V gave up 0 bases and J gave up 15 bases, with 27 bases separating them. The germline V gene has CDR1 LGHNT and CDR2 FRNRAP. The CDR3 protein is CASGLVLQFESPQKRYF. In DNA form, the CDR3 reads TGTGCTAGTGGTTTGGTATTACAGTTTGAATCTCCCCAAAAGAGGTACTTC.

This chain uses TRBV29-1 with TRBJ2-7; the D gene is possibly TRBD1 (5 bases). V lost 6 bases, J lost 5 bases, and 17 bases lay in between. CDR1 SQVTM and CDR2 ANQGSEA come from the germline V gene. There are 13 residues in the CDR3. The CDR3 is CSVTARQYHEQYF. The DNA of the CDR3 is TGCAGCGTAACGGCACGACAGTATCACGAGCAGTACTTC.

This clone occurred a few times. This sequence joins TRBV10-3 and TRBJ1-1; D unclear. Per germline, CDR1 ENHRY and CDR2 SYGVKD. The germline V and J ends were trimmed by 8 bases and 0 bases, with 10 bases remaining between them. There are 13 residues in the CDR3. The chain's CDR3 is CAIGQALNTEAFF. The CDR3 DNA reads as TGTGCCATCGGGCAGGCATTGAACACTGAAGCTTTCTTT.

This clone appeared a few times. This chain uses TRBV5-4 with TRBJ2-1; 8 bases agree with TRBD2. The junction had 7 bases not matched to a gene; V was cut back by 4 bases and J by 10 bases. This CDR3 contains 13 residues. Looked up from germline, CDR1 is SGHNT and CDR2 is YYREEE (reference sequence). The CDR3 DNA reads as TGTGCCAGCAGCCCGGGACTAGTCTGGGAGCAGTTCTTC. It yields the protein CASSPGLVWEQFF.

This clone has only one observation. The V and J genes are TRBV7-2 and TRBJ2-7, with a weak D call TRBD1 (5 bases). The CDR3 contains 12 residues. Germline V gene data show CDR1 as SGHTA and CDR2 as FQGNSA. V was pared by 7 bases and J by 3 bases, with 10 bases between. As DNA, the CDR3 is TGTGCCAGCACCGAAGACAGCTACGAGCAGTACTTC. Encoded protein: CASTEDSYEQYF.

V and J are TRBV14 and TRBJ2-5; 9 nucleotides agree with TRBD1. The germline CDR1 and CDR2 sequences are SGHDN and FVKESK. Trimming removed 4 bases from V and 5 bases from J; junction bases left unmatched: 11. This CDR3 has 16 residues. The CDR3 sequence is CASSPRSGTGMETQYF. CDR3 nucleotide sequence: TGTGCCAGCAGCCCTCGCTCCGGGACAGGGATGGAGACCCAGTACTTC.